The T cell receptor beta chain described here comes from a study of blood T cell repertoires in COVID-19. About the research overall: Researchers got acute and convalescent COVID-19 samples from the United States, Italy and Spain. T cells, B-cell-depleted T cells, or PBMCs supplied cDNA or gDNA.

The authors' processing: Nucleated cell number was recorded as an estimate derived from reference gene primer amplification. The table came from immunoSEQ multiplex PCR; TCRdb's copy has only in-frame clones and leaves some out. V and J calls and clone size are as listed in that table; D and trimming were resolved from the DNA. The sample has roughly 250,000 clones, approximately 90% seen once. The germline CDR1 and CDR2 sequences are LGHDT and YNNKEL (reference sequence). The V gene lost 0 bases and the J gene lost 4 bases, with 10 bases spanning the gap. The CDR3 totals 14 residues. This clone was counted a few times.

Sequencing input: peripheral blood. The origin of this receptor is a woman aged 40 to 50 who had recovered from COVID-19. V is TRBV3-1 (or the pseudogene TRBV3-2) and J is TRBJ2-7; D unclear. The CDR3, as DNA: TGTGCCAGCAGCCAAGAAATTCAAGCGTACGAGCAGTACTTC. Translating it yields CASSQEIQAYEQYF.